This is a list of T cell receptor beta chains from one sample in a study of blood T cells in healthy people across ages. Via MiXCR, TCRdb re-called the 5' RACE reads, giving one row per CDR3 protein. This sample has approximately 960,000 distinct CDR3 sequences, with under 35% found just once. The same sample was also studied in work on T cells of mothers and their children.

The material sequenced was blood. These receptors came from a woman aged 40 to 55 in good health. CDR3s include the opening cysteine and the closing phenylalanine or tryptophan. D genes are given only for firm matches. Size is omitted from some rows. Given values are once, few, many or a class for expanded clones.

TRBV4-2	many	-	TRBJ1-2	TGTGCCAGCAGCCAAGGCCGGGGCGCAGGCTACACCTTC	CASSQGRGAGYTF
TRBV12-3/TRBV12-4	-	-	TRBJ2-3	TGTGCCAGCAGTCCCTCCACGCGGGACTCCTCGGCAGATACGCAGTATTTT	CASSPSTRDSSADTQYF
TRBV2	-	TRBD1	TRBJ2-7	TGTGCCAGCAGTGAAGCAGGGACAGGGTTGCTCCTAACGTACTTC	CASSEAGTGLLLTYF
TRBV7-9	-	-	TRBJ1-1	TGTGCCAGCAGCTCCTCTACCGGGACACGGGCTTCGAACACTGAAGCTTTCTTT	CASSSSTGTRASNTEAFF
TRBV7-2	-	TRBD1	TRBJ1-2	TGTGCCAGCAGCACCTATGGACAGGGCTCCTATGGCTACACCTTC	CASSTYGQGSYGYTF
TRBV29-1	few	-	TRBJ2-7	TGCAGCGTTGGGGGTATAGAACAGGCCCTCTCTGACGAGCAGTACTTC	CSVGGIEQALSDEQYF
TRBV6-6	few	-	TRBJ1-4	TGTGCCAGCAAGAAGAGGGCATCGGTGACCAGTGAAAAACTGTTTTTT	CASKKRASVTSEKLFF
TRBV5-1	few	-	TRBJ2-7	TGCGCCAGCAGCACTGGCGGGACAGCGAACAACGAGCAGTACTTC	CASSTGGTANNEQYF
TRBV12-3/TRBV12-4	many	-	TRBJ2-7	TGTGCCAGCAGTTTCCCCGGGAACTACGAGCAGTACTTC	CASSFPGNYEQYF
TRBV29-1	many	-	TRBJ1-2	TGCAGCGGAAAGGGGGCTAACTATGGCTACACCTTC	CSGKGANYGYTF
TRBV30	-	-	TRBJ1-1	TGTGCCTACGGACAGATGAACACTGAAGCTTTCTTT	CAYGQMNTEAFF
TRBV7-2	-	TRBD2	TRBJ2-5	TGTGCCAGCAGCTTAGACCCGGCGGGGGGGCCCGAGACCCAGTACTTC	CASSLDPAGGPETQYF
TRBV7-9	-	TRBD1	TRBJ2-1	TGTGCCAGCAGCCTGGGATGGGACAGTACCAACAATGAGCAGTTCTTC	CASSLGWDSTNNEQFF
TRBV20-1	many	-	TRBJ2-7	TGCAGTGCACGGGGGCACGGTACCTACGAGCAGTACTTC	CSARGHGTYEQYF
TRBV24-1	many	TRBD1	TRBJ1-5	TGTGCCACCAGTCCGGGACAGGGGGCGGGTGGTTCTTACAATCAGCCCCAGCATTTT	CATSPGQGAGGSYNQPQHF
TRBV7-2	many	TRBD1	TRBJ2-7	TGTGCCAGCAGCTTAGAGCCAGGGGGCTACGAGCAGTACTTC	CASSLEPGGYEQYF
TRBV28	once	TRBD1	TRBJ2-1	TGTGCCAGCAGTAGGGGGACAGACGTCAATGAGCAGTTCTTC	CASSRGTDVNEQFF
TRBV7-3	few	-	TRBJ1-2	TGTGCCAGCAGCTCGGATAACGGGGGCTACACCTTC	CASSSDNGGYTF
TRBV20-1	-	-	TRBJ1-1	TGCAGTGCTAGCGGCCCGGGAGACCTTGACAGTGGCCCTGAAGCTTTCTTT	CSASGPGDLDSGPEAFF
TRBV3-1	-	-	TRBJ1-2	TGTGCCAGCAGCCTATCTACGACACAGGGAAGGGACGGCTACACCTTC	CASSLSTTQGRDGYTF
TRBV7-2	-	-	TRBJ2-7	TGTGCCAGCAGCTCCCGGGGAGCCCGAACCCTCCGCGACGAGCAGTACTTC	CASSSRGARTLRDEQYF
TRBV7-9	-	TRBD1	TRBJ2-3	TGTGCCAGCAGCACTAGACAGGGGGAAACAGATACGCAGTATTTT	CASSTRQGETDTQYF
TRBV3-1	-	TRBD1	TRBJ2-3	TGTGCCAGCAGTTACAGGGGGCAGGGAGATACGCAGTATTTT	CASSYRGQGDTQYF
TRBV29-1	-	-	TRBJ2-5	TGCAGCGTTGATGGGGCAGGAGGGGAGACCCAGTACTTC	CSVDGAGGETQYF
TRBV20-1	few	TRBD1	TRBJ1-5	TGCAGTGCTAGAGAGGCAGGGGGCAGCAATCAGCCCCAGCATTTT	CSAREAGGSNQPQHF
TRBV12-3/TRBV12-4	many	TRBD1	TRBJ1-2	TGCGCCAGCAGCCTCGGGACAGGGAATTATGGCTACACCTTC	CASSLGTGNYGYTF
TRBV5-5	-	-	TRBJ1-2	TGTGCCAGCAGCTTGGAGGGAAGGGATGGCTACACCTTC	CASSLEGRDGYTF
TRBV2	-	-	TRBJ2-5	TGTGCCAGTGCCGGGCTCCGCGGGGAGACCCAGTACTTC	CASAGLRGETQYF
TRBV12-3/TRBV12-4	few	-	TRBJ2-1	TGTGCCAGCAGTTTATGGATAGACTACAATGAGCAGTTCTTC	CASSLWIDYNEQFF
TRBV5-1	-	TRBD2	TRBJ2-5	TGCGCCAGCAGCCAGGGACTAATTCAAGAGACCCAGTACTTC	CASSQGLIQETQYF
TRBV4-1	many	TRBD2	TRBJ2-1	TGCGCCAGCAGCCAAGAAGGTAGCGGGGGAGGATACAATGAGCAGTTCTTC	CASSQEGSGGGYNEQFF
TRBV20-1	few	TRBD1	TRBJ1-4	TGCAGTGCTTGGACAGGGAACGAAAAACTGTTTTTT	CSAWTGNEKLFF
TRBV4-1	-	-	TRBJ2-7	TGCGCCAGTCGAATTACGGACGGCCAGACCTACGAGCAGTACTTC	CASRITDGQTYEQYF
TRBV6-2/TRBV6-3	few	-	TRBJ2-1	TGTGCCAGCACCGCAAATCCAGGGGAGTCTAGCGATGAGCAGTTCTTC	CASTANPGESSDEQFF
TRBV7-8	few	TRBD2	TRBJ2-1	TGTGCCAGCAGCTTAAGTATCGCCGGGAGGGAGCAGTTCTTC	CASSLSIAGREQFF
TRBV12-3/TRBV12-4	few	-	TRBJ1-5	TGTGCCAGCAGTTTAGCAGCAGGGGTCGCTCAGCCCCAGCATTTT	CASSLAAGVAQPQHF
TRBV4-2	-	TRBD1	TRBJ1-2	TGTGCCAGCAGCCGCCGGAGGGGGCAGGACTATGGCTACACCTTC	CASSRRRGQDYGYTF